One and the same sample provided the 17 T cell receptor beta chains below, sequenced in a study of blood T cell repertoires in COVID-19 (TCRdb year 2020). Library preparation used the immunoSEQ multiplex PCR assay. TCRdb retrieved this table from immuneACCESS and kept in-frame rearrangements only. Not all clones are present; in checked studies, unresolved V genes account for under half, and no reason is known for the remainder. Present in this sample are 300,000 to 400,000 clones, roughly 90% of which were seen just once. The ten top clones hold just over 7% of the sample. Sequenced: peripheral blood. Every receptor here comes from a woman aged 60-70 years with COVID-19, enrolled during active disease.

The genes are TRBV4-1 and TRBJ1-1; the match to TRBD1 covers 8 bases. The CDR3 is 17 amino acids. The V and J ends lost 4 bases and 2 bases, in that order; junction bases with no gene match: 12. Germline CDR1 is MGHRA and CDR2 is YSYEKL. The CDR3 DNA reads as TGCGCCAGCAGCCCGGGACAGGCCATGACAAGAAACACTGAAGCTTTCTTT. Translated, it gives CASSPGQAMTRNTEAFF.

This clone was seen more than once but under ten times. Other DNA sequences in this sample translate to the same CDR3. The chain employs TRBV7-8 and TRBJ1-4; 8 positions agree with TRBD1. Germline loops: CDR1 SGHVS, CDR2 FQNEAQ. CDR3 length: 14 residues. The trim removed 4 bases at V and 8 bases at J, leaving 6 bases unmatched. The CDR3 region is CASSSGQGYEKLFF. In nucleotides, the CDR3 is TGTGCCAGCAGCTCCGGACAGGGATACGAAAAACTGTTTTTT.

The chain uses TRBV7-9 and TRBJ2-7; D possibly corresponds to TRBD1 (5 bases). CDR3 size: 14 residues. V was clipped by 2 bases and J by 5 bases, with 13 bases between them. Germline values: CDR1 SEHNR, CDR2 FQNEAQ (reference sequence). The CDR3 nucleotides read TGTGCCAGCAGCTTAACCCAGGGATTTAACGAGCAGTACTTC. Protein: CASSLTQGFNEQYF.

In its sample, this clone was seen once. The chain's CDR3 is CASSLDRNYEQYF. The CDR3 bases are TGTGCCAGCAGCCTAGACAGGAACTACGAGCAGTACTTC. The chain carries TRBV7-9 and TRBJ2-7, with D tentatively TRBD1 (6 bases). V lost 5 bases and J lost 3, with 11 bases in between. The length of the CDR3 is 13 residues. The V gene's germline CDR1 is SEHNR and CDR2 FQNEAQ (reference sequence).

V usage is TRBV10-3 and J usage is TRBJ1-1; D unresolved. The V end was cut by 3 bases, the J end by 8 bases, with 10 bases between. The germline V gene encodes CDR1 ENHRY and CDR2 SYGVKD. This CDR3 comprises 12 residues. CDR3 bases: TGTGCCATCAGTGACGTACGGGAAGAAGCTTTCTTT. It translates to CAISDVREEAFF.

The chain recombines TRBV6-5 with TRBJ2-7, with TRBD1 as a possible D gene (6 bases). Between the trimmed V and J ends, which lost 5 bases and 2 bases, there was a span of 13 bases. The CDR3 loop spans 14 amino acids. Per the germline V gene, CDR1 is MNHEY and CDR2 is SVGAGI. CDR3 region: CASSLNRAAYEQYF. Written as DNA, the CDR3 is TGTGCCAGCAGTCTCAACAGGGCCGCCTACGAGCAGTACTTC.

This chain links TRBV7-6 with TRBJ2-2; 8 positions match TRBD1. The CDR3 contains 17 residues. From germline, CDR1 is SGHVS and CDR2 FNYEAQ. J gave up 1 base and V 1 base, and 5 bases lay outside the gene matches. The CDR3 bases are TGTGCCAGCAGCTTAGTCCCGGGACAGGAGAACACCGGGGAGCTGTTTTTT. Protein product: CASSLVPGQENTGELFF.

V and J are TRBV4-1 and TRBJ1-3, with 9 nucleotides matching TRBD1. J lost 0 bases, V lost 1 base, and 7 bases had no gene match. Germline values: CDR1 MGHRA, CDR2 YSYEKL. The CDR3 covers 18 residues. CDR3 DNA sequence: TGCGCCAGCAGCCAAGGACAGGGGGGAATTTTCTCTGGAAACACCATATATTTT. This sequence encodes CASSQGQGGIFSGNTIYF.

The rearrangement links TRBV9 to TRBJ2-2; TRBD2 matches at 11 bases. With V trimmed by 4 bases and J by 2 bases, 13 bases remained unmatched. Per germline, CDR1 SGDLS and CDR2 YYNGEE. The CDR3 is made up of 19 amino acids. CDR3 residues: CASSIPNSGLAANTGELFF. The CDR3 bases are TGTGCCAGCAGCATCCCCAACTCGGGACTAGCGGCCAACACCGGGGAGCTGTTTTTT. Based on the CDR3 plus reference TRBV9 and TRBJ2-2, the full variable domain is DSGVTQTPKHLITATGQRVTLRCSPRSGDLSVYWYQQSLDQGLQFLIQYYNGEERAKGNILERFSAQQFPDLHSELNLSSLELGDSALYFCASSIPNSGLAANTGELFFGEGSRLTVL.

The V gene is TRBV4-1, the J gene TRBJ1-4; 8 nucleotides match TRBD1. The CDR3 has 16 amino acids. The V gene's germline CDR1 is MGHRA and CDR2 YSYEKL. Losses at the gene ends were 5 bases for V and 2 bases for J; bases not matched to a gene: 7. The DNA for the CDR3 is TGCGCCAGCAGCTTCGGACAGGGAGGCACTAATGAAAAACTGTTTTTT. It translates to CASSFGQGGTNEKLFF.

This clone was counted a few times. The genes are TRBV7-2 and TRBJ2-7; TRBD1 agrees at 8 bases. The ends lost 4 bases at V and 5 bases at J; junction bases unmatched: 7. The CDR3 runs to 14 residues. Germline values: CDR1 SGHTA, CDR2 FQGNSA. CDR3 sequence reads: CASSYWQGAHEQYF. CDR3 nucleotides: TGTGCCAGCAGCTATTGGCAGGGGGCGCACGAGCAGTACTTC.

The V gene is TRBV9, the J gene TRBJ2-1; 8 bases fit TRBD2. This CDR3 region has 16 residues. The germline gives CDR1 SGDLS, CDR2 YYNGEE. V was pared by 3 bases and J by 12 bases, with 17 bases of the junction left unmatched. CDR3 bases: TGTGCCAGCAGCGCCATAGCGGGGAATGCCCGAGGAAGGCAGTTCTTC. Protein: CASSAIAGNARGRQFF.

The chain links TRBV30 to TRBJ1-5; TRBD1 is a possible D gene (5 bases). The CDR3 loop spans 14 amino acids. CDR1 and CDR2 (germline): GTSNPN, SVGIG (reference sequence). With 4 bases removed from V and 6 bases from J, the gap between germline ends came to 16 bases. The DNA of the CDR3 is TGTGCCTGGAACTCCGGTGGGGGGGGTCAGCCCCAGCATTTT. Protein: CAWNSGGGGQPQHF.

This chain joins TRBV18 and TRBJ2-1, with D perhaps TRBD2 (6 bases). Germline CDR1 reads KGHSH; CDR2 reads LQKENI. The CDR3 runs 15 residues. Trimming pared 4 bases from V and 0 bases from J, leaving 10 bases between. The CDR3 bases are TGTGCCAGCTCACGGGACGGGAGCTCCTACAATGAGCAGTTCTTC. Translation gives CASSRDGSSYNEQFF.

The rearrangement links TRBV6-5 to TRBJ2-7; 8 positions match TRBD1. CDR1 is MNHEY, CDR2 SVGAGI, per germline. J gave up 5 bases and V 5 bases, and 11 bases lay outside the gene matches. The CDR3 loop spans 15 amino acids. CDR3 sequence reads: CASSLRAGGVDEQYF. The DNA for the CDR3 is TGTGCCAGCAGTCTACGCGCAGGGGGCGTAGACGAGCAGTACTTC.

The rearrangement links TRBV9 to TRBJ1-2, with D tentatively TRBD1 (5 bases). V lost 4 bases to trimming and J lost 2 bases, with 12 bases between them. Germline V lookup: CDR1 SGDLS, CDR2 YYNGEE. The CDR3 consists of 14 residues. The CDR3 here is CASSPGGGNYGYTF. For the CDR3, the DNA is TGTGCCAGCAGCCCCGGGGGAGGGAACTATGGCTACACCTTC.

The V and J genes are TRBV5-4 and TRBJ2-7; 9 bases are shared with TRBD1. The CDR3 is 15 amino acids. Germline loops: CDR1 SGHNT, CDR2 YYREEE (reference sequence). The J segment lost 4 bases and the V segment lost 4 bases, leaving 9 bases of the junction unmatched. This CDR3 reads CASSPQGQGKYEQYF. Here the CDR3 DNA reads TGTGCCAGCAGCCCCCAGGGACAGGGAAAATACGAGCAGTACTTC. The full variable domain, its missing parts supplied by reference TRBV5-4 and TRBJ2-7, is ETGVTQSPTHLIKTRGQQVTLRCSSQSGHNTVSWYQQALGQGPQFIFQYYREEENGRGNFPPRFSGLQFPNYSSELNVNALELDDSALYLCASSPQGQGKYEQYFGPGTRLTVT.